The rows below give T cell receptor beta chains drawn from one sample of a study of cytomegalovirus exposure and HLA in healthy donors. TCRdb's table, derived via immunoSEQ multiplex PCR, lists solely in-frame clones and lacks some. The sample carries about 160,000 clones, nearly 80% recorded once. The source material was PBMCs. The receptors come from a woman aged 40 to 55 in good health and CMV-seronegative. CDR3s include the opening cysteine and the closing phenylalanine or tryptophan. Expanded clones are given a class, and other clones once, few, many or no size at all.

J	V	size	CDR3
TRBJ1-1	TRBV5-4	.	CASSSRQGLTEAFF
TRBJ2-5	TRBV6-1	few	CASSQASGRQETQYF
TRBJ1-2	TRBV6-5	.	CASSGPGNYGYTF
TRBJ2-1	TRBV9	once	CASSTGGAGSYNEQFF
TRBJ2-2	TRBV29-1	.	CSVTSQGSGELFF
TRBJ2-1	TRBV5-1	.	CASSWAGRGPLGDEQFF
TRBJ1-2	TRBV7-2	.	CASSKDRQGNNYGYTF
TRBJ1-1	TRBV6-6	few	CASKRDTSIMNTEAFF
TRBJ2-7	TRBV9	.	CASSVAPGQYEQYF
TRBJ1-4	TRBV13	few	CASSLAGTGNEKLFF
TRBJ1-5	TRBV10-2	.	CASRPTGIGPQHF
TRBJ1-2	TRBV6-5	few	CASSLFGPDYGYTF
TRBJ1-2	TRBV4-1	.	CASSQVLSTGNYGYTF
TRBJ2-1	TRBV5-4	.	CASSLGTGDGNEQFF
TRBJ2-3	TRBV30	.	CAWTCGPCCTDTQYF
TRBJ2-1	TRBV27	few	CASSTDRERYNEQFF
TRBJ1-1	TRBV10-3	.	CAIRGTGTGVTEAFF
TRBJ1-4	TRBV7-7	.	CASSSSLGRGYEKLFF
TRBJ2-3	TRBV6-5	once	CASSYGGGQDTQYF
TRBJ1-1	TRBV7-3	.	CASSWGGQGEAFF
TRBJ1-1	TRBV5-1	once	CASSLAYRTGGIEAFF
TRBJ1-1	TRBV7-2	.	CASSLVRNTEAFF
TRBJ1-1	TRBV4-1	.	CASSRDRGIEAFF
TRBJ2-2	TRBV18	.	CASSPDRNTGELFF
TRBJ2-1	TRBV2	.	CASLDRGNEQFF
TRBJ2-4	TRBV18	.	CASSPGQGNIQYF
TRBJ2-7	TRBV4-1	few	CASSRSDRVNEQYF
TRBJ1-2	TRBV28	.	CASSGKGTGYYGYTF
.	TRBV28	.	CASSLAGVDEQYF
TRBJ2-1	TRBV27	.	CASSSGGEQFF
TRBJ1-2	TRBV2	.	CAVPGGGTVGYGYTF
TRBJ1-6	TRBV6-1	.	CASKPTESYNSPLHF
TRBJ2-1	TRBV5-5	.	CASSRLAGGLYNEQFF
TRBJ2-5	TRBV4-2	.	CASSQDTGLAEETQYF
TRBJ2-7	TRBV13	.	CASSLSGGEQYF
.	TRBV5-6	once	CASSGPGQGSYEQYF
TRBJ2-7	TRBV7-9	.	CASSSGVLYEQYF
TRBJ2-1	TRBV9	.	CASSVGTSGVKEQFF
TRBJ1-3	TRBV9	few	CASSAPGQASSGNTIYF
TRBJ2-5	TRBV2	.	CASSPGQREETQYF
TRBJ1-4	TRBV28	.	CASTRGGAREKLFF
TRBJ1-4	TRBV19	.	CASSIALALFGEKLFF
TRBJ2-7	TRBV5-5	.	CASSNGQSYEQYF
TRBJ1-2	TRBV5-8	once	CASSWRQYGYTF
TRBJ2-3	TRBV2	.	CASGGLNPTDTQYF
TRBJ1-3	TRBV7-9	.	CASSSWGGSGNTIYF
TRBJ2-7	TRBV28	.	CASSPTGDEQYF
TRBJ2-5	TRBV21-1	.	CASSPRDRGRMGETQYF
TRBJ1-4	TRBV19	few	CASSPTGTNEKLFF
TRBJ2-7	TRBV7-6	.	CASTNPTGTGENEQYF
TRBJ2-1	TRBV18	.	CASSPIGAYNEQFF
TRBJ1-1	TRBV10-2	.	CASQRGQGYAEAFF
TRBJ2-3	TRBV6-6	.	CASSYGREADTQYF
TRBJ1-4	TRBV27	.	CASSSRSTDRGNNEKLFF